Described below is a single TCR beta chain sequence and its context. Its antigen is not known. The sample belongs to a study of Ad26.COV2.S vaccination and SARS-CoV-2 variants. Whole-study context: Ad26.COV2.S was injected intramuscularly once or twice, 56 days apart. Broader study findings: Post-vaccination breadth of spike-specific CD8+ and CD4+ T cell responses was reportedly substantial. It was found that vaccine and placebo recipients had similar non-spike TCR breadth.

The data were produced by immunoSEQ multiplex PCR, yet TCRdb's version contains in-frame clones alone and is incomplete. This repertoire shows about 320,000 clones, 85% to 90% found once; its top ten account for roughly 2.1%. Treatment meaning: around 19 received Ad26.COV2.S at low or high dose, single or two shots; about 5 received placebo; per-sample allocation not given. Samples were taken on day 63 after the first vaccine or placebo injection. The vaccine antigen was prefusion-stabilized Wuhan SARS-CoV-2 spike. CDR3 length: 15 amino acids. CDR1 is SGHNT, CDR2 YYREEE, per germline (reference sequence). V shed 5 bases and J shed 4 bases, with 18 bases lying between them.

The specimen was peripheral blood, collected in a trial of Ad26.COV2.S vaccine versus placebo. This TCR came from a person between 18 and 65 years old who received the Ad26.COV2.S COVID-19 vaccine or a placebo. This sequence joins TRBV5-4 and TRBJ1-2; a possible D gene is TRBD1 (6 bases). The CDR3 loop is CASRMGGGLVYGYTF. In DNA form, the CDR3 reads TGTGCCAGCAGGATGGGCGGGGGCTTAGTCTATGGCTACACCTTC. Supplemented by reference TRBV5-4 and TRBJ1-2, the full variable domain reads ETGVTQSPTHLIKTRGQQVTLRCSSQSGHNTVSWYQQALGQGPQFIFQYYREEENGRGNFPPRFSGLQFPNYSSELNVNALELDDSALYLCASRMGGGLVYGYTFGSGTRLTVV.